Below, 20 T cell receptor beta chains from the same sample are listed, as sequenced in a study of blood T cells in healthy people across ages. A sample-barcoded 5' primer and a J-beta primer mix were used in a second PCR of roughly 7 to 12 cycles. Each CDR3 protein gets one entry after TCRdb re-called the 5' RACE reads with MiXCR. The repertoire includes approximately 960,000 distinct CDR3 sequences, almost 30% of them detected once, and roughly 10% sits in the top ten. The data also belong to a second study, concerning T cells of mothers and their children.

Sequencing input: blood. The source of these receptors is a woman between 40 and 50 years old in good health.

A few counts support this clonotype. The chain has TRBV20-1 and TRBJ1-5, with no clear D. Germline values: CDR1 DFQATT, CDR2 SNEGSKA (reference sequence). This CDR3 comprises 15 residues. Trimming stripped 1 base from V and 5 bases from J, with 15 bases between. The CDR3 here is CSARGIGDAYQPQHF. The CDR3 DNA sequence: TGCAGTGCTAGAGGGATTGGGGATGCCTATCAGCCCCAGCATTTT.

This clonotype is a singleton in its sample. The chain links TRBV20-1 to TRBJ1-2; 9 nucleotides agree with TRBD1. CDR1 DFQATT and CDR2 SNEGSKA come from the germline V gene (reference sequence). The CDR3 covers 13 residues. V shed 3 bases, J shed 6 bases, and the junction held 5 bases outside the gene matches. Written as DNA, the CDR3 is TGCAGTGCTAGGGGACAGGGTCCAGATGGCTACACCTTC. Its translation is CSARGQGPDGYTF.

This clonotype was detected a few times. The V and J genes are TRBV30 and TRBJ2-7; TRBD2 might be the D (5 bases). V lost 3 bases to trimming and J lost 7 bases, with 13 bases between them. Germline values: CDR1 GTSNPN, CDR2 SVGIG (reference sequence). The CDR3 loop spans 12 amino acids. CDR3 sequence: CAWSSGSGEQYF. DNA for the CDR3: TGTGCCTGGAGCTCGGGGTCGGGGGAGCAGTACTTC.

The chain couples TRBV7-9 to TRBJ1-1; a possible D gene is TRBD1 (5 bases). The CDR3 contains 15 residues. Trimming took 3 bases from V and 4 from J, leaving 15 bases between them. Germline-derived CDR1 and CDR2 are SEHNR and FQNEAQ (reference sequence). The CDR3 DNA follows: TGTGCCAGCAGCTTCCAGGGTGTTGGAATCACTGAAGCTTTCTTT. It encodes CASSFQGVGITEAFF.

This clonotype was observed a handful of times. The chain is built from TRBV12-3 or TRBV12-4 and TRBJ1-5; 7 bases map to TRBD1. The CDR3 spans 15 residues. V lost 7 bases, J lost 1 base, and 7 bases stayed unmatched. The CDR3 is CASTNYRGSNQPQHF. The CDR3 region has the DNA TGTGCCAGCACAAATTACAGGGGAAGCAATCAGCCCCAGCATTTT.

This clonotype was picked up many times. This chain connects TRBV4-3 to TRBJ1-2; 7 bases fit TRBD1. J gave up 3 bases and V 2 bases, and 6 bases lay outside the gene matches. Germline V gives CDR1 LGHNA, CDR2 YSLEER. The length of the CDR3 is 15 residues. CDR3 sequence reads: CASSQSRDRDYGYTF. CDR3 sequence (DNA): TGCGCCAGCAGCCAATCGAGGGACAGAGACTATGGCTACACCTTC.

Comments on this clonotype: A read error may be the cause here, since a much bigger clone is one base away. V is TRBV10-3 and J is TRBJ2-7; D is tentatively TRBD1 or TRBD2 (6 bases each). The CDR3 consists of 13 residues. Germline V lookup: CDR1 ENHRY, CDR2 SYGVKD. The V gene lost 10 bases and the J gene lost 7 bases, with 20 bases spanning the gap. CDR3 region: CATEGGTINEQYF. CDR3 coding DNA: TGTGCCACCGAGGGGGGCACGATCAATGAGCAGTACTTC.

This chain joins TRBV6-1 and TRBJ1-5; the match to TRBD1 covers 8 bases. This CDR3 region has 15 residues. The V segment lost 4 bases and the J segment 6 bases; nucleotides outside the gene matches: 8. CDR1 and CDR2 (germline): MNHNS, SASEGT. For the CDR3, the DNA is TGTGCCAGCAGTGTAGACAGGGGAGGGGGTCAGCCCCAGCATTTT. This translates into CASSVDRGGGQPQHF.

The chain employs TRBV12-3 or TRBV12-4 and TRBJ2-5, with TRBD2 identical over 10 bases. After removal of 4 bases from V and 12 bases from J, the junction contained 5 bases not matched to a gene. The CDR3 covers 12 residues. This chain's CDR3 is CASSSALAGEYF. Written as DNA, the CDR3 is TGTGCCAGCAGTTCCGCCCTAGCGGGGGAGTACTTC.

This clonotype was found many times. This sequence joins TRBV20-1 and TRBJ2-7, with D perhaps matching TRBD1 (5 bases). The CDR3 covers 15 residues. Trimming took 2 bases from V and 3 from J, leaving 17 bases between them. Per germline, CDR1 DFQATT and CDR2 SNEGSKA (reference sequence). CDR3 in amino acids: CSARYLQDVGYEQYF. DNA for the CDR3: TGCAGTGCTAGATACCTACAGGATGTAGGCTACGAGCAGTACTTC.

This clonotype has just a few counts. Being one base from a much bigger clone, this may be a read error. The rearrangement uses TRBV5-1 and TRBJ1-2; D is unclear. The CDR3 consists of 14 residues. The V gene's germline CDR1 is SGHRS and CDR2 YFSETQ. V dropped 0 bases and J dropped 7 bases, with 13 bases sitting between them. CDR3 bases: TGCGCCAGCAGCTTGGATACAAAGGTCTGTGGCTACACCTTC. This codes for CASSLDTKVCGYTF.

On this clonotype: One end of the junction varies from germline; a read error may be responsible. V and J are TRBV6-5 and TRBJ2-5; 7 nucleotides line up with TRBD2. This CDR3 region has 15 residues. Germline lookup yields CDR1 MNHEY and CDR2 SVGAGI. The CDR3 nucleotides read TGTGCCAGCAGACGGGAGCGGGGCGTCCAAGAGACCCTGTACTTC. Translated, it gives CASRRERGVQETLYF.

The V and J genes are TRBV20-1 and TRBJ1-2; D may be TRBD1 (5 bases). The germline gives CDR1 DFQATT, CDR2 SNEGSKA (reference sequence). The CDR3 consists of 13 residues. The ends were cut back, 1 base at V and 6 bases at J, with 12 bases in the middle. CDR3 nucleotide sequence: TGCAGTGCTAGAGTCCAGGGCTTGGATGGCTACACCTTC. It specifies CSARVQGLDGYTF.

About this clonotype: This could be a read error, since a much larger clone is one nucleotide away. The chain uses TRBV29-1 and TRBJ2-4, with no clear D. The J call may be wrong; the DNA end is better matched by TRBJ2-7. This CDR3 contains 13 residues. Looked up from germline, CDR1 is SQVTM and CDR2 is ANQGSEA. The CDR3 bases are TGCAGCGTCCTACTGATAAACAGCTACGAGCAGTACTTC. Translation: CSVLLINSYEQYF.

This clonotype was found a few times. V is TRBV10-3 and J is TRBJ1-1; the D is unclear. The V gene's germline CDR1 is ENHRY and CDR2 SYGVKD. The CDR3 totals 12 residues. V was pared by 6 bases and J by 1 base, with 6 bases between. CDR3 bases: TGTGCCATCAGGGGCGCGAACACTGAAGCTTTCTTT. This encodes CAIRGANTEAFF.

This chain joins TRBV21-1 and TRBJ1-5; the DNA was not compared with TRBD1, the D call given in the table. TRBV21-1 is termed a pseudogene. This CDR3 has 15 amino acids. The CDR3 DNA reads as TGTGCTTCCCGCCCTGGAGCCCCCACTGACCAGCCCCAGCATTTT. This gives the protein CASRPGAPTDQPQHF.

This clonotype was counted ten times or more. The chain carries TRBV27 and TRBJ2-7; tentative D call: TRBD1 (6 bases). The CDR3 sequence is 14 residues long. In germline, CDR1 is MNHEY, CDR2 SMNVEV (reference sequence). The V end lost 5 bases, the J end lost 0 bases, and 11 bases lay between the germline ends. The CDR3, as DNA: TGTGCCAGCAGTGTCGCAGGGGACTCCTACGAGCAGTACTTC. Translation gives CASSVAGDSYEQYF.

The table lists this clonotype with a few counts. This sequence joins TRBV3-1 and TRBJ2-4, with D possibly matching TRBD1 (6 bases). The CDR3 has 17 residues. V lost 4 bases and J 0 bases, leaving 16 bases between the germline ends. Germline CDR1 LGHDT, CDR2 YNNKEL (reference sequence). The CDR3 DNA is TGTGCCAGCAGCCTGGAGACAGGATACCTAGCCAAAAACATTCAGTACTTC. Translated, it gives CASSLETGYLAKNIQYF.

The genes are TRBV25-1 and TRBJ2-7, with D unresolved. Trimming took 4 bases from V and 5 from J, leaving 6 bases between them. The CDR3 spans 11 residues. CDR1 and CDR2 (germline): MGHDK, SYGVNS. This CDR3 reads CASSVSHEQYF. The CDR3 DNA reads TGTGCCAGCAGTGTTTCCCACGAGCAGTACTTC.

This clonotype was seen many times. This CDR3 is CAIKSSPGAGDNEQFF. The CDR3 DNA follows: TGTGCCATCAAATCCTCCCCCGGGGCAGGGGACAATGAGCAGTTCTTC. The genes are TRBV10-3 and TRBJ2-1, with D tentatively TRBD1 (6 bases). Germline CDR1 ENHRY, CDR2 SYGVKD. The CDR3 is made up of 16 amino acids. With 7 bases removed from V and 5 bases from J, the gap between germline ends came to 21 bases.